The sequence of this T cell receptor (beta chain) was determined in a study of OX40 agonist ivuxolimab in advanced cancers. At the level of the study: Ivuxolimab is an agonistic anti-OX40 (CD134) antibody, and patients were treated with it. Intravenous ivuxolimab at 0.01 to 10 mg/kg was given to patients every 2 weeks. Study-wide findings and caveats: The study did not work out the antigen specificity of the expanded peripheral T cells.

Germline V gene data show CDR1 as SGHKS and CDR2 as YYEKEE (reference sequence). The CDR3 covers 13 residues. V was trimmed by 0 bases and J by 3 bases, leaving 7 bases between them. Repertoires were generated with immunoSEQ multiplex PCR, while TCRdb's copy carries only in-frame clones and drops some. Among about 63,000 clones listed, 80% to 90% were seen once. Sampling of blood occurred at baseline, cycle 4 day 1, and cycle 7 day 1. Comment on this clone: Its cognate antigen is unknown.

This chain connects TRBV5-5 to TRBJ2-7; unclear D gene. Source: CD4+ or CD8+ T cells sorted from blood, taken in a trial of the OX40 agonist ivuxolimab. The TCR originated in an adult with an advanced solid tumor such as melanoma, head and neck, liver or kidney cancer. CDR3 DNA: TGTGCCAGCAGCTTGGGCGGATTCTACGAGCAGTACTTC. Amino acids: CASSLGGFYEQYF. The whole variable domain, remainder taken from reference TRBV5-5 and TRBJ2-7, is DAGVTQSPTHLIKTRGQQVTLRCSPISGHKSVSWYQQVLGQGPQFIFQYYEKEERGRGNFPDRFSARQFPNYSSELNVNALLLGDSALYLCASSLGGFYEQYFGPGTRLTVT.